This passage covers 14 T cell receptor beta chains from one sample sequenced in a study of monozygotic twins with inflammatory bowel disease. TCRdb re-called the 5' RACE reads and shows each CDR3 protein once, DNA omitted. This listing includes about 380,000 distinct CDR3 sequences. Material for sequencing was blood. The receptors shown here come from a human donor with ulcerative colitis or Crohn's disease, or a healthy co-twin of an affected twin (not recorded which).

This rearrangement joins TRBV7-6 to TRBJ2-7; no DNA is available, so the TRBD1 call from TCRdb remains unchecked. Germline V gives CDR1 SGHVS, CDR2 FNYEAQ. The CDR3 is 16 amino acids. The CDR3 sequence: CASSLVGQGGNYEQYF.

V is TRBV12-3 or TRBV12-4 and J is TRBJ1-3; TCRdb gives TRBD1 as the D gene, but with no DNA this cannot be confirmed. This CDR3 comprises 19 residues. The CDR3 protein is CASSLVWKQGTDPGNTIYF.

The chain recombines TRBV4-1 with TRBJ1-2; the TCRdb call, TRBD1, lacks DNA for checking. CDR3 length: 16 residues. Germline-derived CDR1 and CDR2 are MGHRA and YSYEKL. The CDR3 region is CASSHPGQGRNYGYTF.

This chain joins TRBV4-3 and TRBJ1-5; the D call of TRBD1 rests on TCRdb alone, since no DNA is present to check it. This CDR3 is built from 15 residues. Germline assignment: CDR1 LGHNA and CDR2 YSLEER. CDR3 sequence: CASSLGTEGNQPQHF.

The chain joins TRBV7-2 to TRBJ1-4. Looked up from germline, CDR1 is SGHTA and CDR2 is FQGNSA. This CDR3 is built from 15 residues. The CDR3 protein is CASSLMGRIEEKLFF.

The chain employs TRBV12-3 or TRBV12-4 and TRBJ2-7; with no DNA, the TCRdb D assignment of TRBD2 cannot be verified. The CDR3 length is 13 residues. The CDR3 spells CASTGVAGGVEYF.

The chain uses TRBV5-1 and TRBJ1-4; TCRdb indicates TRBD1, and absent DNA this call remains unverified. CDR1 SGHRS and CDR2 YFSETQ come from the germline V gene. There are 14 residues in the CDR3. The CDR3 loop is CASSPGQVNEKLFF. The entire variable domain, with the rest obtained from reference TRBV5-1 and TRBJ1-4, is as follows: KAGVTQTPRYLIKTRGQQVTLSCSPISGHRSVSWYQQTPGQGLQFLFEYFSETQRNKGNFPGRFSGRQFSNSRSEMNVSTLELGDSALYLCASSPGQVNEKLFFGSGTQLSVL.

The gene calls are TRBV7-2 and TRBJ2-7. Germline V CDR1 and CDR2: SGHTA, FQGNSA. There are 15 residues in the CDR3. This chain's CDR3 is CASSPIVTDSYEQYF.

V gene TRBV4-2 combines with J gene TRBJ2-3; the TCRdb call, TRBD1, lacks DNA for checking. The germline CDR1 and CDR2 sequences are LGHNA and YNFKEQ. This CDR3 contains 17 residues. CDR3 residues: CASSQVGRDTFTDTQYF.

This chain joins TRBV18 and TRBJ1-2; TCRdb picks TRBD1, but there is no DNA to check that call. The CDR3 contains 15 residues. Germline V CDR1 and CDR2: KGHSH, LQKENI. CDR3 sequence: CASSPQDRPAGGYTF.

The rearrangement links TRBV11-2 to TRBJ2-7; TCRdb outputs TRBD1, but without DNA this stays unchecked. The CDR3 covers 13 residues. Germline lookup yields CDR1 SGHAT and CDR2 FQNNGV. The CDR3 spells CASSLDRDYEQYF.

This chain links TRBV20-1 with TRBJ2-3; without DNA, the TCRdb call of TRBD1 cannot be checked. The V gene's germline CDR1 is DFQATT and CDR2 SNEGSKA (reference sequence). CDR3 length: 15 amino acids. The CDR3: CSARDRRGSTDTQYF.

This chain joins TRBV11-1 and TRBJ1-2; TCRdb calls TRBD1, which cannot be checked without DNA. The CDR3 covers 15 residues. Looked up from germline, CDR1 is SGHAT and CDR2 is FQDESV (reference sequence). The CDR3 sequence: CASSLTGQGAFGYTF.

This chain joins TRBV2 and TRBJ2-7; without DNA, the TCRdb call of TRBD1 cannot be checked. This CDR3 is 15 amino acids long. From germline, CDR1 is SNHLY and CDR2 FYNNEI. The CDR3 here is CASSAGGQGANEQYF.